Below, 20 T cell receptor beta chains from the same sample are listed, as sequenced in a study of blood T cell repertoires in COVID-19. TCRdb's table, derived via immunoSEQ multiplex PCR, lists solely in-frame clones and lacks some. The sample carries approximately 140,000 clones, around 89% recorded once. The sample consisted of PBMCs or T cells enriched from blood (not recorded which). These receptors originate from a woman under 40 with acute COVID-19.

This sequence joins TRBV30 and TRBJ2-7; D not certain. Germline-derived CDR1 and CDR2 are GTSNPN and SVGIG (reference sequence). V shed 2 bases and J shed 5 bases, with 10 bases lying between them. This CDR3 has 12 amino acids. In DNA form, the CDR3 reads TGTGCCTGGAGTTTACTTGCTGACGAGCAGTACTTC. Translated: CAWSLLADEQYF. The full variable domain, rest sourced from reference TRBV30 and TRBJ2-7, is SQTIHQWPATLVQPVGSPLSLECTVEGTSNPNLYWYRQAAGRGLQLLFYSVGIGQISSEVPQNLSASRPQDRQFILSSKKLLLSDSGFYLCAWSLLADEQYFGPGTRLTVT.

The chain combines TRBV28 with TRBJ1-2, with 7 bases identical to TRBD1. CDR1 is MDHEN, CDR2 SYDVKM, per germline. The CDR3 contains 18 residues. The V and J ends lost 6 bases and 1 base, in that order; junction bases with no gene match: 17. The CDR3 loop is CASSSTGSWGLSNYGYTF. CDR3 nucleotides: TGTGCCAGCAGCTCGACAGGGAGCTGGGGTTTAAGTAACTATGGCTACACCTTC.

This chain connects TRBV6-2 or TRBV6-3 to TRBJ2-3; 14 bases align to TRBD2. The germline gives CDR1 MNHEY, CDR2 SVGEGT. This CDR3 contains 20 residues. Trimming at V came to 2 bases and at J to 3 bases, leaving 13 bases not matched to a gene. The CDR3 protein is CASSYPPTSGRALVTDTQYF. The CDR3 DNA follows: TGTGCCAGCAGTTACCCCCCGACTAGCGGGAGGGCCTTGGTTACAGATACGCAGTATTTT.

CDR3 coding DNA: TGTGCCAGCAGTGACTACGCCCCGGGACAGGGGATCCTGGAAAAACTGTTTTTT. This codes for CASSDYAPGQGILEKLFF. This chain links TRBV6-1 with TRBJ1-4; 10 bases are shared with TRBD1. The ends lost 3 bases at V and 8 bases at J; junction bases unmatched: 15. CDR1 and CDR2 from the germline V gene are MNHNS and SASEGT. The CDR3 loop spans 18 amino acids.

This chain links TRBV7-3 with TRBJ2-1, with a weak D call TRBD2 (5 bases). CDR1 SGHTA and CDR2 FQGTGA come from the germline V gene. The CDR3 sequence is 13 residues long. V shed 2 bases and J shed 4 bases, with 6 bases lying between them. CDR3 residues: CASSLDYYNEQFF. For the CDR3, the DNA is TGTGCCAGCAGCTTAGACTATTACAATGAGCAGTTCTTC.

The gene calls are TRBV6-6 and TRBJ1-6; D is unresolved. The CDR3 has 14 residues. Trimming left V 0 bases short and J 7 bases short, with 7 bases between. Germline CDR1 reads MNHNY; CDR2 reads SVGAGI (reference sequence). In DNA, the CDR3 is TGTGCCAGCAGTTACTCGGAGCGAAATTCACCCCTCCACTTT. It translates to CASSYSERNSPLHF.

This chain uses TRBV19 with TRBJ1-5; 8 nucleotides align to TRBD1. This CDR3 spans 13 amino acids. Germline V gene data show CDR1 as LNHDA and CDR2 as SQIVND (reference sequence). With V trimmed by 10 bases and J by 5 bases, 7 bases remained unmatched. CDR3 nucleotide sequence: TGTGCCACCAGGGTGACAGGGGATCAGCCCCAGCATTTT. It codes for CATRVTGDQPQHF.

This chain uses TRBV5-1 with TRBJ2-1; 7 positions match TRBD2. CDR1 and CDR2 (germline): SGHRS, YFSETQ. V lost 1 base, J lost 5 bases, and 9 bases stayed unmatched. The CDR3 consists of 16 residues. CDR3 amino acids: CASSLMLSGENNEQFF. The CDR3 DNA reads as TGCGCCAGCAGCTTGATGCTCAGCGGGGAAAACAATGAGCAGTTCTTC.

This clone occurred once. The chain employs TRBV4-1 and TRBJ2-7; TRBD2 is a possible D gene (6 bases). Trimming pared 3 bases from V and 1 base from J, leaving 13 bases between. The CDR3 sequence is 15 residues long. The V gene's germline CDR1 is MGHRA and CDR2 YSYEKL. This chain's CDR3 is CASSHPGTPSYEQYF. As DNA, the CDR3 is TGCGCCAGCAGCCATCCCGGGACTCCATCCTACGAGCAGTACTTC.

The rearrangement links TRBV18 to TRBJ1-6; 8 bases match TRBD1. V was pared by 2 bases and J by 1 base, with 4 bases of the junction left unmatched. This CDR3 comprises 17 residues. Germline-derived CDR1 and CDR2 are KGHSH and LQKENI. The CDR3 nucleotides read TGTGCCAGCTCACCAAACAGGGGGGTTTCCTATAATTCACCCCTCCACTTT. This codes for CASSPNRGVSYNSPLHF.

The chain recombines TRBV5-1 with TRBJ2-1; 7 positions agree with TRBD2. Germline-derived CDR1 and CDR2 are SGHRS and YFSETQ. The ends lost 2 bases at V and 3 bases at J; junction bases unmatched: 8. The CDR3 sequence is 16 residues long. As DNA, the CDR3 is TGCGCCAGCAGCTTAAGAGGCGCGGGAGTCTACAATGAGCAGTTCTTC. The encoded protein is CASSLRGAGVYNEQFF.

The J gene is TRBJ1-3, the V gene TRBV29-1; 9 nucleotides agree with TRBD1. V lost 3 bases, J lost 5 bases, and 11 bases stayed unmatched. The CDR3 is made up of 16 amino acids. CDR1 and CDR2 from the germline V gene are SQVTM and ANQGSEA. CDR3 amino acids: CSVEGRGQGIRNTIYF. Here the CDR3 DNA reads TGCAGCGTTGAGGGACGGGGACAGGGAATTCGAAACACCATATATTTT.

This clone was counted once. The chain employs TRBV9 and TRBJ2-2, with TRBD1 matching 9 bases. Germline-derived CDR1 and CDR2 are SGDLS and YYNGEE. The CDR3 extends over 16 amino acids. The trim removed 3 bases at V and 2 bases at J, leaving 5 bases unmatched. CDR3 sequence (DNA): TGTGCCAGCAGCGCAGGACAGGGGATTAACACCGGGGAGCTGTTTTTT. This codes for CASSAGQGINTGELFF.

This chain joins TRBV6-2 or TRBV6-3 and TRBJ2-7, with TRBD2 matching over 8 bases. The CDR3 contains 16 residues. The ends lost 4 bases at V and 0 bases at J; junction bases unmatched: 8. The V gene's germline CDR1 is MNHEY and CDR2 SVGEGT. This CDR3 reads CASSWEGGRFSYEQYF. For the CDR3, the DNA is TGTGCCAGCAGTTGGGAAGGCGGGAGGTTCTCCTACGAGCAGTACTTC.

The chain joins TRBV10-3 to TRBJ1-1, with TRBD1 matching 7 bases. With V trimmed by 11 bases and J by 4 bases, 10 bases remained unmatched. From germline, CDR1 is ENHRY and CDR2 SYGVKD. The length of the CDR3 is 13 residues. For the CDR3, the DNA is TGTGCCGTTGAACAGGGGCAGGGCACTGAAGCTTTCTTT. It is translated as CAVEQGQGTEAFF.

This clone was observed once. The chain joins TRBV7-8 to TRBJ2-1; TRBD2 agrees at 8 bases. This CDR3 region has 14 residues. Trimming took 8 bases from V and 10 from J; bases not matched to a gene: 13. CDR1 and CDR2 (germline): SGHVS, FQNEAQ. The CDR3 here is CASSIAGLPFEQFF. The CDR3 DNA is TGTGCCAGCTCGATAGCGGGACTTCCTTTCGAGCAGTTCTTC.

In nucleotides, the CDR3 is TGTGCCATCAGTGACCCAGGGGCACTCACAGATACGCAGTATTTT. Protein: CAISDPGALTDTQYF. This sequence joins TRBV10-3 and TRBJ2-3; a weak D match, TRBD1 (6 bases). V was shortened by 3 bases and J by 2 bases, with 12 bases between the two germline ends. The CDR3 extends over 15 amino acids. Germline V gene sequence: CDR1 ENHRY, CDR2 SYGVKD.

This clone appeared a few times. The chain links TRBV5-1 to TRBJ2-7; 9 bases agree with TRBD1. Trimming took 2 bases from V and 5 from J; bases not matched to a gene: 5. The CDR3 length is 14 residues. The germline gives CDR1 SGHRS, CDR2 YFSETQ. CDR3 sequence: CASSFYGQGNEQYF. CDR3 bases: TGCGCCAGCAGCTTTTACGGACAGGGGAACGAGCAGTACTTC.

The rearrangement joins TRBV19 to TRBJ1-5, with D perhaps matching TRBD1 (6 bases). The germline V gene encodes CDR1 LNHDA and CDR2 SQIVND (reference sequence). This CDR3 is 12 amino acids long. Trimming pared 5 bases from V and 7 bases from J, leaving 9 bases between. The chain's CDR3 is CASSSQGQPQHF. CDR3 DNA: TGTGCCAGTAGTTCACAGGGCCAGCCCCAGCATTTT.

The genes are TRBV7-3 and TRBJ1-2; 8 bases are a match to TRBD1. CDR1 is SGHTA and CDR2 is FQGTGA in the germline V gene. V dropped 6 bases and J dropped 4; count of bases not matched to a gene: 4. The CDR3 is 13 residues long. As DNA, the CDR3 is TGTGCCAGCAGTCCCGACAGGGGCTATGGCTACACCTTC. It codes for CASSPDRGYGYTF.